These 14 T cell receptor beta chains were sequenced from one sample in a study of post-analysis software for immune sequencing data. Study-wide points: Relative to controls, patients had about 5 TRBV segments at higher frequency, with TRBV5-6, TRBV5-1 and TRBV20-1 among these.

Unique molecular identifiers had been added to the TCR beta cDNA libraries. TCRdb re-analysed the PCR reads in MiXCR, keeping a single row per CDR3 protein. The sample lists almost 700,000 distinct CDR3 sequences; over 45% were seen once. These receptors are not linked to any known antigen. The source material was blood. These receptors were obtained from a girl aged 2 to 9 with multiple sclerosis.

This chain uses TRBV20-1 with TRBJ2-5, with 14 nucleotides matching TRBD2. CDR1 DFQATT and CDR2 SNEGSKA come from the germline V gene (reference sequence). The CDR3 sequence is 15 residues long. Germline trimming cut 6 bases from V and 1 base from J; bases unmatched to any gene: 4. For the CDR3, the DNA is TGCAGTGCCCGACTAGCGGGAGGGTTCCAAGAGACCCAGTACTTC. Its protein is CSARLAGGFQETQYF.

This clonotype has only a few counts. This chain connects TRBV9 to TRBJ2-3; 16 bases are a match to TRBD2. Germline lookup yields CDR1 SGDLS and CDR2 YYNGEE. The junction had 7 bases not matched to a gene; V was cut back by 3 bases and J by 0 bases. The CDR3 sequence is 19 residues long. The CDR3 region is CASSEGTSGGGPSTDTQYF. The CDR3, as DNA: TGTGCCAGCAGCGAAGGGACTAGCGGGGGGGGCCCTAGCACAGATACGCAGTATTTT.

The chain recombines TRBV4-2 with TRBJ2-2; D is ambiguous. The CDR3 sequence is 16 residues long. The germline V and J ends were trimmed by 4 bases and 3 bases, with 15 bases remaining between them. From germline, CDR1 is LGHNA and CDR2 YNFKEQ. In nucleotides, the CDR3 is TGTGCCAGCAGCCCTGGATCCGTTCACGACACCGGGGAGCTGTTTTTT. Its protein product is CASSPGSVHDTGELFF.

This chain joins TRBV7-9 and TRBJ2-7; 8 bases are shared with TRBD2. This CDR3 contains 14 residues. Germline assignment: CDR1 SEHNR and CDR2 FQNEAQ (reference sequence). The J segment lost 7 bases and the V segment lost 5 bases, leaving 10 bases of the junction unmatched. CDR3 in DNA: TGTGCCAGCAGCCCAGGGACTAGTGGAAATGAGCAGTACTTC. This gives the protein CASSPGTSGNEQYF.

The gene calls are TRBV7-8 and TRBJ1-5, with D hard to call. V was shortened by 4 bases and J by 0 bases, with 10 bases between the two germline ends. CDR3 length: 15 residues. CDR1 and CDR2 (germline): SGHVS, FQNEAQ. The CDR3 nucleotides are TGTGCCAGCAGCTCTCGAGAATATAGCAATCAGCCCCAGCATTTT. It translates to CASSSREYSNQPQHF.

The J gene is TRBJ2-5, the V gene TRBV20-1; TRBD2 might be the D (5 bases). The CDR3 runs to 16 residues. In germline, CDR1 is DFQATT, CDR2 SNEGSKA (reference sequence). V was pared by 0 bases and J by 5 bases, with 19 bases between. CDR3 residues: CSARDLKGSKRETQYF. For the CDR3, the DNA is TGCAGTGCTAGAGATCTCAAAGGTAGCAAGCGGGAGACCCAGTACTTC.

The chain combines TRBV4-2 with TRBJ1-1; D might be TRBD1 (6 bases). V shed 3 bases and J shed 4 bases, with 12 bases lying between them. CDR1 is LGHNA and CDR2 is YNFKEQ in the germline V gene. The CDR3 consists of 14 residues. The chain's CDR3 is CASSQLGGGTEAFF. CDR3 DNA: TGTGCCAGCAGCCAGCTAGGGGGAGGCACTGAAGCTTTCTTT.

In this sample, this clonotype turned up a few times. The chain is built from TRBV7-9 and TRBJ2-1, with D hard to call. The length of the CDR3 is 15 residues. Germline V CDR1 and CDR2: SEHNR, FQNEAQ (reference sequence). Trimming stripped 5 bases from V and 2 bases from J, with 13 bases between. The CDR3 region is CASSLQRSTYNEQFF. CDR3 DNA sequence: TGTGCCAGCAGCCTCCAGAGGAGCACCTACAATGAGCAGTTCTTC.

The CDR3 region is CASALYTGTPMGAFF. The DNA of the CDR3 is TGCGCCAGCGCTCTTTATACCGGGACACCCATGGGGGCTTTCTTT. The genes are TRBV5-1 and TRBJ1-1; a possible D gene is TRBD1 (6 bases). This CDR3 is 15 amino acids long. The V and J ends lost 7 bases and 11 bases respectively, with 27 bases between them. Germline-derived CDR1 and CDR2 are SGHRS and YFSETQ.

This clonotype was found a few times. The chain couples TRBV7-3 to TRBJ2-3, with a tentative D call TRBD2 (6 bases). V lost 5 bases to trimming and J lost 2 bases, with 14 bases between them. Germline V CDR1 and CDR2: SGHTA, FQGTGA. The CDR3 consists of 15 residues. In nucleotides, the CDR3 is TGTGCCAGCAGCCTCTCTAGCGCCCTCACAGATACGCAGTATTTT. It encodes CASSLSSALTDTQYF. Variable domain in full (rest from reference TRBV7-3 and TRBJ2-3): GAGVSQTPSNKVTEKGKYVELRCDPISGHTALYWYRQSLGQGPEFLIYFQGTGAADDSGLPNDRFFAVRPEGSVSTLKIQRTERGDSAVYLCASSLSSALTDTQYFGPGTRLTVL.

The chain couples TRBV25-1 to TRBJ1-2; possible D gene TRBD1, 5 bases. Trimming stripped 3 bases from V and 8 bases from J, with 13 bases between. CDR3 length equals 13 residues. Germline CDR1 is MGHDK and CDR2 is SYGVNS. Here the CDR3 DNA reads TGTGCCAGCAGTGATGAAGGGGTACAAGGCTACACCTTC. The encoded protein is CASSDEGVQGYTF.

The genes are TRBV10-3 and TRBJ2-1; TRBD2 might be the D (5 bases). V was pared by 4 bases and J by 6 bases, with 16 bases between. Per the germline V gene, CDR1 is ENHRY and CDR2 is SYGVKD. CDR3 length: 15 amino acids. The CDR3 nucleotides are TGTGCCATCAGTGGAGAAGGGAGCCCACCCAATGAGCAGTTCTTC. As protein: CAISGEGSPPNEQFF.

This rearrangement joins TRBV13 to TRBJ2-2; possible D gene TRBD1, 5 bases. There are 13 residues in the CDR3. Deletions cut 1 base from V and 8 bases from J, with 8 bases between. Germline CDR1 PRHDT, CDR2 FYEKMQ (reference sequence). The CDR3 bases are TGTGCCAGCAGCTTAGAGGGGCCTGGGGAGCTGTTTTTT. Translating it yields CASSLEGPGELFF.

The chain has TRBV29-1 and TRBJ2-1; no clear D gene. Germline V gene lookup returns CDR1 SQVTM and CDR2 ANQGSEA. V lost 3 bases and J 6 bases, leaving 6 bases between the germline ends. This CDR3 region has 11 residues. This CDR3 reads CSVEKGNEQFF. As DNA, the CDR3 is TGCAGCGTTGAGAAGGGCAATGAGCAGTTCTTC.